The clone carrying this T cell receptor beta chain has ten or more counts. The data were obtained in a study of T cell clonality in common variable immunodeficiency. Sequencing used immunoSEQ multiplex PCR; TCRdb keeps in-frame clones, though not all of them. There are under 45,000 clones in the sample, none observed a single time. The sequencing sample was made of peripheral blood mononuclear cells. This TCR was recovered from a person aged 18 to 69 in good health.

The sequenced part of the CDR3 DNA is TGCAGTGCTCGGACTAGCGGGAGTCGAATCAATGAG. Translation: CSARTSGSRINE. The complete CDR3 protein is CSARTSGSRINEQFF. V gene TRBV20-1 combines with J gene TRBJ2-1, with 13 bases matching TRBD2. The read falls 3 residues short of the CDR3 end, and the missing part is taken from the germline J gene. The CDR3 totals 15 residues. The V gene's germline CDR1 is DFQATT and CDR2 SNEGSKA (reference sequence). The V and J ends lost 5 bases and 6 bases, in that order; junction bases with no gene match: 7.